This T cell receptor beta chain was sequenced for a study of blood T cell repertoires in COVID-19. Study-level information: Acute and convalescent COVID-19 specimens originated in the United States, Italy and Spain.

Method: immunoSEQ multiplex PCR; TCRdb's copy keeps in-frame clones and lacks some. Of over 100,000 clones in the sample, more than 80% were seen once. The table lists this clone with a few counts. The sample contains more than one DNA sequence encoding this CDR3. V shed 4 bases and J 6 bases; nucleotides not matched to a gene: 3. CDR3 length: 13 amino acids. The clonotype comes from a human donor in a cohort sampled during active COVID-19. Sequenced: peripheral blood. The genes are TRBV12-3 or TRBV12-4 and TRBJ1-2, with 9 nucleotides matching TRBD1. CDR3 region: CASSSTGGDGYTF. In DNA form, the CDR3 reads TGTGCCAGCAGTTCGACAGGGGGTGATGGCTACACCTTC.